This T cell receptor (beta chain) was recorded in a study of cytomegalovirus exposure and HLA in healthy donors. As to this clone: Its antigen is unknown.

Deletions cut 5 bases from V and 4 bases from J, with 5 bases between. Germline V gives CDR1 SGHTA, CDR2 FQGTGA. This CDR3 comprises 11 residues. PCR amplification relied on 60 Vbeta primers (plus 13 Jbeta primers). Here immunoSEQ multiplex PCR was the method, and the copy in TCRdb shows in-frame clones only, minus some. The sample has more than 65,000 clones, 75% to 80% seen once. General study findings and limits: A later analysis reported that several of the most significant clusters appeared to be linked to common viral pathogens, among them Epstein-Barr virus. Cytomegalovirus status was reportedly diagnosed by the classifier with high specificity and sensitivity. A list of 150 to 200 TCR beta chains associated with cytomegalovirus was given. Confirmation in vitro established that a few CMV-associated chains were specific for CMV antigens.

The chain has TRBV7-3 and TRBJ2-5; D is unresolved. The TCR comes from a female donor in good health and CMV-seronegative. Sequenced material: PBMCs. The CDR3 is CASSAGETQYF. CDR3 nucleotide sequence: TGTGCCAGCAGCGCAGGAGAGACCCAGTACTTC.